Below, 24 T cell receptor beta chains from the same sample are listed, as sequenced in a study of cytomegalovirus exposure and HLA in healthy donors. The PCR ran on 60 Vbeta and 13 Jbeta primers. TCRdb's copy holds only in-frame clones and misses some; the assay was immunoSEQ multiplex PCR. The repertoire has more than 150,000 clones, roughly 79% of them found once; the top ten carry under 9%. Sequenced input: PBMCs. The receptors here all came from a woman between 40 and 55 years old in good health and CMV-seropositive.

Here the CDR3 reads CASSLDRVSTEAFF. The CDR3 DNA reads TGTGCCAGCAGCCTCGACAGGGTCAGCACTGAAGCTTTCTTT. V usage is TRBV6-1 and J usage is TRBJ1-1; TRBD1 agrees at 7 bases. The ends lost 6 bases at V and 4 bases at J; junction bases unmatched: 8. CDR1 and CDR2 from the germline V gene are MNHNS and SASEGT. The CDR3 spans 14 residues.

This chain uses TRBV9 with TRBJ2-2; tentative D call: TRBD2 (5 bases). V lost 4 bases and J lost 6, with 16 bases in between. Germline CDR1 SGDLS, CDR2 YYNGEE. CDR3 size: 15 residues. For the CDR3, the DNA is TGTGCCAGCAGCCCACATGAGGGCGGTCCCGGGGAGCTGTTTTTT. Residues: CASSPHEGGPGELFF.

J is TRBJ2-7 and V is TRBV9; 10 positions agree with TRBD2. CDR1 SGDLS and CDR2 YYNGEE come from the germline V gene. Trimming removed 4 bases from V and 5 bases from J; junction bases left unmatched: 6. This CDR3 is 14 amino acids long. The CDR3 DNA sequence: TGTGCCAGCAGCTTGGGACTAGCGTTACACGAGCAGTACTTC. Protein: CASSLGLALHEQYF.

The table lists this clone with a count of one. The chain uses TRBV29-1 and TRBJ2-7; D perhaps matches TRBD1 (5 bases). From germline, CDR1 is SQVTM and CDR2 ANQGSEA. Trimming took off 5 bases at V and 2 bases at J, with 16 bases between the two ends. This CDR3 has 14 residues. CDR3: CSVRAMQGTYEQYF. Here the CDR3 DNA reads TGCAGCGTTCGGGCAATGCAGGGTACCTACGAGCAGTACTTC.

The rearrangement uses TRBV27 and TRBJ1-6; D call uncertain. The germline V gene has CDR1 MNHEY and CDR2 SMNVEV (reference sequence). This CDR3 has 16 residues. V lost 3 bases and J lost 0, with 9 bases in between. CDR3 sequence reads: CASSFLTSSYNSPLHF. Written as DNA, the CDR3 is TGTGCCAGCAGTTTCCTTACCAGCTCCTATAATTCACCCCTCCACTTT.

The gene calls are TRBV27 and TRBJ1-1; weak D call: TRBD1 (5 bases). The CDR3 has 15 residues. V shed 0 bases and J shed 0 bases, with 8 bases lying between them. CDR1 and CDR2 from the germline V gene are MNHEY and SMNVEV (reference sequence). CDR3 amino acids: CASSLSSTVNTEAFF. CDR3 nucleotide sequence: TGTGCCAGCAGTTTATCATCGACAGTGAACACTGAAGCTTTCTTT.

This clone was seen a few times. At one end the junction does not follow the germline gene, possibly because of a read error. The V and J genes are TRBV29-1 and TRBJ2-6, with D perhaps matching TRBD1 (5 bases). This CDR3 contains 12 residues. CDR1 is SQVTM and CDR2 is ANQGSEA in the germline V gene. For the CDR3, the DNA is TGCAGCGTCATCTCTGGGGCCAACGGCCTGACTTTC. Translation: CSVISGANGLTF.

V and J are TRBV19 and TRBJ1-4; 8 bases fit TRBD1. Germline trimming cut 4 bases from V and 7 bases from J; bases unmatched to any gene: 11. The CDR3 contains 16 residues. Germline values: CDR1 LNHDA, CDR2 SQIVND (reference sequence). The CDR3 DNA follows: TGTGCCAGTAGTAGGACTCAGGGGGCGGCCGGTGAAAAACTGTTTTTT. This encodes CASSRTQGAAGEKLFF.

The chain has TRBV6-7 and TRBJ2-1, with 10 positions matching TRBD1. TRBV6-7 is given ORF status, its function remaining uncertain. The CDR3 contains 16 residues. J lost 1 base, V lost 9 bases, and 9 bases had no gene match. This CDR3 is CARRTGGCRSYNEQFF. The DNA for the CDR3 is TGTGCCAGACGGACAGGGGGTTGTAGGTCCTACAATGAGCAGTTCTTC.

The chain carries TRBV6-6 and TRBJ1-4; 8 bases line up with TRBD1. V was clipped by 7 bases and J by 7 bases; unmatched bases: 14. CDR1 is MNHNY and CDR2 is SVGAGI in the germline V gene (reference sequence). This CDR3 comprises 16 residues. The CDR3 DNA reads TGTGCCAGCACCTTTTTAAGGACAGGGCAGGTTGAAAAACTGTTTTTT. This sequence encodes CASTFLRTGQVEKLFF.

The chain links TRBV4-3 to TRBJ1-6; 7 nucleotides line up with TRBD1. Trimming cost V 0 bases and J 14 bases; bases outside gene matches: 10. Looked up from germline, CDR1 is LGHNA and CDR2 is YSLEER. The CDR3 covers 15 residues. CDR3 sequence reads: CASSQDGQVADTLHF. The DNA for the CDR3 is TGCGCCAGCAGCCAAGATGGACAGGTGGCTGACACCCTCCACTTT.

The chain couples TRBV9 to TRBJ2-2, with no clear D. Germline CDR1 SGDLS, CDR2 YYNGEE. The CDR3 length is 16 residues. V lost 0 bases and J lost 4, with 13 bases in between. DNA of the CDR3: TGTGCCAGCAGCGTAGCTGGCCTCCCGATCACCGGGGAGCTGTTTTTT. This codes for CASSVAGLPITGELFF.

This sequence joins TRBV6-1 and TRBJ2-1, with 7 bases aligning to TRBD1. Trimming cost V 6 bases and J 0 bases; bases outside gene matches: 5. Per germline, CDR1 MNHNS and CDR2 SASEGT. This CDR3 comprises 15 residues. CDR3 protein: CASSRDSNSYNEQFF. The CDR3 DNA reads TGTGCCAGCAGCCGGGACAGCAACTCCTACAATGAGCAGTTCTTC.

The J gene is TRBJ1-1, the V gene TRBV9, with TRBD1 as a possible D gene (5 bases). This CDR3 comprises 17 residues. Looked up from germline, CDR1 is SGDLS and CDR2 is YYNGEE. The V gene lost 0 bases and the J gene lost 0 bases, with 15 bases spanning the gap. The chain's CDR3 is CASSVDLPGGMNTEAFF. DNA of the CDR3: TGTGCCAGCAGCGTAGACCTCCCGGGGGGTATGAACACTGAAGCTTTCTTT.

This clone has a count of ten or more. The chain is built from TRBV14 and TRBJ2-7; perhaps TRBD2 as D (5 bases). The ends were cut back, 5 bases at V and 3 bases at J, with 14 bases in the middle. The CDR3 contains 14 residues. Germline V gene sequence: CDR1 SGHDN, CDR2 FVKESK. The CDR3 DNA sequence: TGTGCCAGCAGCAAACGGGTAGGGAGCTACGAGCAGTACTTC. Encoded protein: CASSKRVGSYEQYF.

The chain uses TRBV6-5 and TRBJ1-1, with a possible D match to TRBD1 (6 bases). The CDR3 totals 12 residues. The V gene lost 6 bases and the J gene lost 6 bases, with 11 bases spanning the gap. Germline assignment: CDR1 MNHEY and CDR2 SVGAGI. Here the CDR3 DNA reads TGTGCCAGCAGCCGGGGGGGGCCTGAAGCTTTCTTT. Protein: CASSRGGPEAFF.

This clone was counted once. The chain couples TRBV5-5 to TRBJ1-3; D unresolved. V was cut by 0 bases and J by 3 bases, with 10 bases left in between. Per germline, CDR1 SGHKS and CDR2 YYEKEE (reference sequence). The CDR3 extends over 15 amino acids. The CDR3 DNA reads as TGTGCCAGCAGCTTGGGAACGGGGAATGGAAACACCATATATTTT. This translates into CASSLGTGNGNTIYF.

This clone was picked up one time. The chain recombines TRBV5-6 with TRBJ1-6; D ambiguous. The V end lost 4 bases, the J end lost 3 bases, and 8 bases lay between the germline ends. This CDR3 has 14 amino acids. Germline CDR1 reads SGHDT; CDR2 reads YYEEEE. This CDR3 is CASSRRVYNSPLHF. The CDR3 DNA reads TGTGCCAGCAGCCGGAGGGTCTATAATTCACCCCTCCACTTT.

CDR3 sequence (DNA): TGTGCCAGTAGTAGATCCCTGTCAGGCTATAGCAATCAGCCCCAGCATTTT. Translating gives CASSRSLSGYSNQPQHF. V gene TRBV19 combines with J gene TRBJ1-5; D unclear. CDR1 is LNHDA and CDR2 is SQIVND in the germline V gene (reference sequence). V lost 4 bases, J lost 0 bases, and 16 bases lay in between. The CDR3 length is 17 residues. The whole variable domain, remainder taken from reference TRBV19 and TRBJ1-5, is DGGITQSPKYLFRKEGQNVTLSCEQNLNHDAMYWYRQDPGQGLRLIYYSQIVNDFQKGDIAEGYSVSREKKESFPLTVTSAQKNPTAFYLCASSRSLSGYSNQPQHFGDGTRLSIL.

V gene TRBV2 combines with J gene TRBJ2-3; weak D call: TRBD1 (6 bases). The CDR3 length is 13 residues. Trimming removed 10 bases at V and 3 bases at J, with 14 bases between. The germline gives CDR1 SNHLY, CDR2 FYNNEI. The CDR3 sequence: CATKRQDTDTQYF. CDR3 coding DNA: TGTGCCACCAAGAGACAGGATACAGATACGCAGTATTTT.

This rearrangement joins TRBV5-6 to TRBJ1-2; 9 bases map to TRBD1. V was clipped by 4 bases and J by 5 bases; unmatched bases: 6. The CDR3 is 14 residues long. Germline V gene data show CDR1 as SGHDT and CDR2 as YYEEEE. The CDR3 nucleotides are TGTGCCAGCAGCCTTGACAGGGGGATTTATGGCTACACCTTC. As protein: CASSLDRGIYGYTF.

The chain recombines TRBV9 with TRBJ1-5; no firm D call. V was clipped by 1 base and J by 0 bases, with 8 bases between them. Germline-derived CDR1 and CDR2 are SGDLS and YYNGEE. The CDR3 totals 15 residues. Written as DNA, the CDR3 is TGTGCCAGCAGCGTATCAGATAATAGCAATCAGCCCCAGCATTTT. This codes for CASSVSDNSNQPQHF.

The chain employs TRBV19 and TRBJ1-1; D is unresolved. Germline V lookup: CDR1 LNHDA, CDR2 SQIVND (reference sequence). Trimming removed 0 bases from V and 0 bases from J, with 11 bases in between. CDR3 size: 16 residues. The CDR3, as DNA: TGTGCCAGTAGTATAGACGAGGGATGGATGAACACTGAAGCTTTCTTT. It translates to CASSIDEGWMNTEAFF.

The chain links TRBV19 to TRBJ2-7; D is perhaps TRBD2 (6 bases). V shed 9 bases and J shed 7 bases, with 16 bases lying between them. The CDR3 totals 12 residues. Per germline, CDR1 LNHDA and CDR2 SQIVND (reference sequence). For the CDR3, the DNA is TGTGCCAGCAGGGACGGGAGCCTGGAGCAGTACTTC. It encodes CASRDGSLEQYF.